This section outlines one T cell receptor (beta chain) sequence together with its context. The antigen is unknown. Naive CD8 cells lacked CD45RO and underwent positive selection for CCR7, leaving out terminally differentiated effector memory CD45RA+ cells. The sample originates from a study of shared clonotypes between healthy human individuals. Study-wide findings and caveats: Researchers sampled only blood; tissue repertoires likely differ.

Profiled with immunoSEQ multiplex PCR; TCRdb holds only in-frame clones, not every one. The data show approximately 1.9 million clones, about 93% seen once. In germline, CDR1 is SGHDT, CDR2 YYEEEE. The V end was cut by 3 bases, the J end by 10 bases, with 11 bases between. The CDR3 loop spans 12 amino acids. This TCR came from a man aged 18 to 30 in good health. Some clones in this sample may be carry-over from other donors' samples. Input material: naive CD8+ T cells from PBMCs. This rearrangement joins TRBV5-6 to TRBJ2-1; possibly TRBD1 for D (5 bases). The CDR3 spells CASSSQGPEQFF. Written as DNA, the CDR3 is TGTGCCAGCAGCTCCCAGGGCCCGGAGCAGTTCTTC.